Presented here are 13 T cell receptor beta chains from one specimen sequenced in a study of T-cell reconstitution after alpha-beta-depleted transplantation in children. Unique molecular identifiers tagged the TCRbeta library. TCRdb re-derived calls from the PCR reads in MiXCR, one entry per CDR3 protein. The data contain some 220,000 distinct CDR3 sequences, about a tenth of them singletons. Sequenced material: PBMCs, taken before TCRalphabeta/CD19-depleted stem cell transplant. These receptor sequences come from a child under three years old with acute myeloid leukemia, due to receive a stem cell transplant.

This clonotype has a count of ten or more. V is TRBV11-3 and J is TRBJ2-3; 12 nucleotides match TRBD2. Looked up from germline, CDR1 is SGHNT and CDR2 is YENEEA. V dropped 0 bases and J dropped 7; count of bases not matched to a gene: 5. The CDR3 length is 16 residues. The chain's CDR3 is CASSLETSGRGNTQYF. In nucleotides, the CDR3 is TGTGCCAGCAGCTTAGAGACTAGCGGGAGAGGGAATACGCAGTATTTT.

In this sample, this clonotype turned up many times. This chain connects TRBV5-5 to TRBJ1-4, with no clear D. The V end was cut by 1 base, the J end by 3 bases, with 13 bases between. Germline CDR1 and CDR2: SGHKS and YYEKEE (reference sequence). This CDR3 has 16 residues. The CDR3: CASSLNLGEANEKLFF. In DNA form, the CDR3 reads TGTGCCAGCAGCTTGAATCTGGGAGAAGCTAATGAAAAACTGTTTTTT.

This clonotype was recorded many times. This chain uses TRBV7-2 with TRBJ2-5; D is uncertain. The CDR3 loop spans 13 amino acids. Germline CDR1 reads SGHTA; CDR2 reads FQGNSA. Between the trimmed V and J ends, which lost 1 base and 5 bases, there was a span of 8 bases. The DNA for the CDR3 is TGTGCCAGCAGCTTAGGGGCGAGGGAGACCCAGTACTTC. Encoded protein: CASSLGARETQYF.

This clonotype was seen at least ten times. This sequence joins TRBV3-1 and TRBJ2-2; TRBD2 might be the D (6 bases). Trimming left V 5 bases short and J 6 bases short, with 13 bases between. This CDR3 is 14 amino acids long. Germline V lookup: CDR1 LGHDT, CDR2 YNNKEL (reference sequence). CDR3 residues: CASSAMEGPGELFF. In nucleotides, the CDR3 is TGTGCCAGCAGCGCTATGGAGGGTCCCGGGGAGCTGTTTTTT.

This clonotype has at least ten counts. J is TRBJ2-7 and V is TRBV5-1; D is unclear. Germline assignment: CDR1 SGHRS and CDR2 YFSETQ. CDR3 length equals 13 residues. V gave up 4 bases and J gave up 4 bases, with 12 bases separating them. CDR3 bases: TGCGCCAGCAGCCCCCTAAGCCTATACGAGCAGTACTTC. Protein sequence: CASSPLSLYEQYF.

This clonotype was counted ten times or more. This chain uses TRBV20-1 with TRBJ2-7; TRBD2 matches 11 bases. V shed 3 bases and J 4 bases; nucleotides not matched to a gene: 8. The CDR3 spans 15 residues. The germline gives CDR1 DFQATT, CDR2 SNEGSKA (reference sequence). The CDR3 coding sequence is TGCAGTGCTAGTCTCCTAGCGGGAGGAAGATACGAGCAGTACTTC. This translates into CSASLLAGGRYEQYF.

This clonotype was found many times. The chain is built from TRBV5-1 and TRBJ2-1; 10 bases fit TRBD1. The trim removed 2 bases at V and 4 bases at J, leaving 3 bases unmatched. This CDR3 has 15 residues. The germline CDR1 and CDR2 sequences are SGHRS and YFSETQ. In DNA form, the CDR3 reads TGCGCCAGCAGCTTCGGGGACAGGGGTTACAATGAGCAGTTCTTC. Protein product: CASSFGDRGYNEQFF.

The chain links TRBV2 to TRBJ2-4, with no clear D. Trimming left V 5 bases short and J 3 bases short, with 5 bases between. Germline values: CDR1 SNHLY, CDR2 FYNNEI. The CDR3 consists of 12 residues. The CDR3 loop is CASSWDKNIQYF. In DNA, the CDR3 is TGTGCCAGCAGTTGGGACAAAAACATTCAGTACTTC.

The J gene is TRBJ2-3, the V gene TRBV18; the D gene is possibly TRBD1 (6 bases). V was clipped by 2 bases and J by 1 base, with 13 bases between them. The CDR3 consists of 16 residues. Germline CDR1 is KGHSH and CDR2 is LQKENI. For the CDR3, the DNA is TGTGCCAGCTCACCAGAAGGACAGTTCCGCACAGATACGCAGTATTTT. It is translated as CASSPEGQFRTDTQYF. The full variable domain, in which reference TRBV18 and TRBJ2-3 provide the parts outside the CDR3, is NAGVMQNPRHLVRRRGQEARLRCSPMKGHSHVYWYRQLPEEGLKFMVYLQKENIIDESGMPKERFSAEFPKEGPSILRIQQVVRGDSAAYFCASSPEGQFRTDTQYFGPGTRLTVL.

This clonotype occurred many times. The rearrangement joins TRBV11-2 to TRBJ2-7, with no clear D. The germline V gene has CDR1 SGHAT and CDR2 FQNNGV. Trimming took off 1 base at V and 2 bases at J, with 9 bases between the two ends. The length of the CDR3 is 14 residues. The CDR3: CASSLARKTYEQYF. The DNA for the CDR3 is TGTGCCAGCAGCTTAGCGAGGAAAACCTACGAGCAGTACTTC.

This rearrangement joins TRBV29-1 to TRBJ2-3, with 7 nucleotides matching TRBD2. Germline CDR1 SQVTM, CDR2 ANQGSEA. V trimming: 4 bases; J trimming: 0 bases; junction bases outside the gene matches: 7. There are 15 residues in the CDR3. Here the CDR3 reads CSVGLTSTSTDTQYF. The CDR3 DNA reads as TGCAGCGTTGGGTTGACTAGCACAAGCACAGATACGCAGTATTTT.

This clonotype was counted ten times or more. The CDR3 reads CASSNAGMNQPQHF. Here the CDR3 DNA reads TGTGCCAGCAGTAATGCTGGGATGAATCAGCCCCAGCATTTT. The chain links TRBV25-1 to TRBJ1-5; no clear D. Germline values: CDR1 MGHDK, CDR2 SYGVNS. The germline V and J ends were trimmed by 5 bases and 4 bases, with 12 bases remaining between them. CDR3 length: 14 residues. The full variable domain, completed using reference TRBV25-1 and TRBJ1-5, is EADIYQTPRYLVIGTGKKITLECSQTMGHDKMYWYQQDPGMELHLIHYSYGVNSTEKGDLSSESTVSRIRTEHFPLTLESARPSHTSQYLCASSNAGMNQPQHFGDGTRLSIL.

This clonotype was observed many times. At one end, the junction sequence differs from germline, possibly due to a read error. The V gene is TRBV9, the J gene TRBJ1-1; D is undetermined. Germline V gene lookup returns CDR1 SGDLS and CDR2 YYNGEE. This CDR3 region has 13 residues. CDR3 protein: CASSVDGNTEAFF. The CDR3 nucleotides read TGCGCCAGCAGCGTAGACGGGAACACTGAAGCTTTCTTT. Looking up the rest from reference TRBV9 and TRBJ1-1 gives the full variable domain: DSGVTQTPKHLITATGQRVTLRCSPRSGDLSVYWYQQSLDQGLQFLIQYYNGEERAKGNILERFSAQQFPDLHSELNLSSLELGDSALYFCASSVDGNTEAFFGQGTRLTVV.